The source of this TCR beta chain is a study of human T cells and chemical hapten exposure. The wider study: All patients underwent weekly scalp dosing with diphenylcyclopropenone for the full roughly 25-week study.

Sample time point: patch test 1, 2 weeks after DPC sensitization. Treatment of the sample: therapeutic diphenylcyclopropenone sensitization with weekly scalp DPC. Total RNA was extracted from unfractionated whole blood. TCRdb called the RACE reads again in MiXCR, with one record for every CDR3 protein. The sample lists around 300,000 distinct CDR3 sequences; roughly 6.9% were seen once. Many counts were recorded for this clonotype. Germline CDR1 reads MNHEY; CDR2 reads SVGEGT. The CDR3 length is 17 residues. J gave up 1 base and V 4 bases, and 12 bases lay outside the gene matches. This TCR came from a young woman with alopecia areata. Some clones in this sample may be carry-over from other donors' samples. The chain couples TRBV6-2 or TRBV6-3 to TRBJ1-1; 7 bases match TRBD1. Sequences were derived from whole blood, sampled in connection with sensitization to the hapten diphenylcyclopropenone (DPC). CDR3 sequence: CASSSLMTTGTNTEAFF. DNA of the CDR3: TGTGCCAGCAGTTCGCTGATGACGACAGGGACGAACACTGAAGCTTTCTTT.